This T cell receptor beta chain was sequenced in a study of CD4+ T cells in melanoma. Measured with immunoSEQ multiplex PCR; TCRdb has only the in-frame clones, and not every one. The repertoire has roughly 50,000 clones, about 88% of them found once; the top ten carry 12%. CDR1 is LNHDA and CDR2 is SQIVND in the germline V gene (reference sequence). The CDR3 is 15 amino acids. The study, taken as a whole, reports: A reported correlation linked neoantigen-specific CD4+ T cells to CD8+, macrophage and B cell function. Diverse differentiation states were reported for melanoma neoantigen-specific CD4+ T cells.

Concerning this clone itself: The antigen is unknown.

This TCR was recovered from a human donor with melanoma. The rearrangement uses TRBV19 and TRBJ2-5, with D possibly TRBD1 on 5 matching bases. The J call may be mistaken, given a closer DNA end match to TRBJ2-7. Sequenced material: peripheral blood. For the CDR3, the DNA is TGTGCCACGTCGAGGACGGGTGGGGCAGCCTACGAGCAGTACTTC. Protein sequence: CATSRTGGAAYEQYF.